Described below is a single TCR beta chain sequence and its context. The data are from a study of blood T cell repertoires in COVID-19. Some clones are missing from TCRdb's copy, which holds only in-frame ones; the method was immunoSEQ multiplex PCR. The sample holds approximately 500,000 clones, 75% to 90% seen once. The CDR3 is 13 residues long. The germline V and J ends were trimmed by 4 bases and 3 bases, with 10 bases remaining between them. CDR1 is LGHDT and CDR2 is YNNKEL in the germline V gene (reference sequence). This chain joins TRBV3-1 (or the pseudogene TRBV3-2) and TRBJ2-7, with a tentative D call TRBD2 (5 bases). Sequencing was done on a sample of peripheral blood. This clonotype was obtained from a human donor in a cohort sampled during active COVID-19. The CDR3 region has the DNA TGTGCCAGCAGCCTGAACGCGGGCTACGAGCAGTACTTC. This encodes CASSLNAGYEQYF.